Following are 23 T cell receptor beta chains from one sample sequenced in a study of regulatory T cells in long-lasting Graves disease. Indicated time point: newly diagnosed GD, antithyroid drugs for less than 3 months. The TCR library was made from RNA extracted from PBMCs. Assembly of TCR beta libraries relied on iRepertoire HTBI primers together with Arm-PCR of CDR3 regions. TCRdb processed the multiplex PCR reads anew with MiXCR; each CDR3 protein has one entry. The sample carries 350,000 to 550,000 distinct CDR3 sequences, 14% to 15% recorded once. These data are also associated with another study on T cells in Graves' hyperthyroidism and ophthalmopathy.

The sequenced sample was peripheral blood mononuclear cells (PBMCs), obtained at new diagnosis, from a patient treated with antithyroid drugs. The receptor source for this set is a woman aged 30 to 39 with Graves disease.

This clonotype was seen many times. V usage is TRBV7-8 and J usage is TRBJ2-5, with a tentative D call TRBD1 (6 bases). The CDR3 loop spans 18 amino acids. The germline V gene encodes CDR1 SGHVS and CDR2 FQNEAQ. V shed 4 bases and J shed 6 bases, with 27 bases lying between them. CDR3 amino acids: CASSYTTGPVGGRKTQYF. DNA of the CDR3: TGTGCCAGCAGCTATACCACTGGGCCCGTTGGGGGCCGGAAGACCCAGTACTTC.

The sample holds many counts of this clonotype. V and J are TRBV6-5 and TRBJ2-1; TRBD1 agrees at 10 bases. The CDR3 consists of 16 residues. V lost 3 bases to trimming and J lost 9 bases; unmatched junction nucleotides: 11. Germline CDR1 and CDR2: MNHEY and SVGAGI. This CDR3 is CASSYILGQGLGEQFF. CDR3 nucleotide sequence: TGTGCCAGCAGTTATATTCTGGGACAGGGGCTGGGTGAGCAGTTCTTC.

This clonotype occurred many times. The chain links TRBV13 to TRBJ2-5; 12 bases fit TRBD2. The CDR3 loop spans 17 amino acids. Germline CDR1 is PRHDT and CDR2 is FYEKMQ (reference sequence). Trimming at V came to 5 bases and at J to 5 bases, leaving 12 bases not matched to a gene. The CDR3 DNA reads TGTGCCAGCAGCCACGGACTAGCGGGAAATTTTTCGGAGACCCAGTACTTC. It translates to CASSHGLAGNFSETQYF.

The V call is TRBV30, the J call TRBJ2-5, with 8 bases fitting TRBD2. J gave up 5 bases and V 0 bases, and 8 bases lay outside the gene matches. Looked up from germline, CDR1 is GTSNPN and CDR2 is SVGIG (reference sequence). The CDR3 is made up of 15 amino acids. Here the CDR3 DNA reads TGTGCCTGGAGTGTCGGGGTAGCGGGGATCGAGACCCAGTACTTC. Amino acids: CAWSVGVAGIETQYF.

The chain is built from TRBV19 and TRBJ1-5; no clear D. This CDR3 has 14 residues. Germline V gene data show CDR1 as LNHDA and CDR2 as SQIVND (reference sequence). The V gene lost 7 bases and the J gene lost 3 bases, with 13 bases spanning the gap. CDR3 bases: TGTGCCAGTACCTTCGGGCAGTTCAATCAGCCCCAGCATTTT. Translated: CASTFGQFNQPQHF.

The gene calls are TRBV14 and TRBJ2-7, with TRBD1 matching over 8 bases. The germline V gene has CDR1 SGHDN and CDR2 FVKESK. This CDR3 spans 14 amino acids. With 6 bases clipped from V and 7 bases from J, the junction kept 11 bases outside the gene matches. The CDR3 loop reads CASRLTGGGNEQYF. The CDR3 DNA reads TGTGCCAGCAGACTAACAGGGGGAGGCAATGAGCAGTACTTC.

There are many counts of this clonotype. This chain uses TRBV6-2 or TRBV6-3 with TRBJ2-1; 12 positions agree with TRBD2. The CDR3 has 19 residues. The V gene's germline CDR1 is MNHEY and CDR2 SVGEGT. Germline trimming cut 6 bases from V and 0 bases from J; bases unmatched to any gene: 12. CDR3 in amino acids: CASSQTSGRGSSSYNEQFF. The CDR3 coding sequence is TGTGCCAGCAGCCAGACTAGCGGGAGAGGGTCGAGCTCCTACAATGAGCAGTTCTTC.

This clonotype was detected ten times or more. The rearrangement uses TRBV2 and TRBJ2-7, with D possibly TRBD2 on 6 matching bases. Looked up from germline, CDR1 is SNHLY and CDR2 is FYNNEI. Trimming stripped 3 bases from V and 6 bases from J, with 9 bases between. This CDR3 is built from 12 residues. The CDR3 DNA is TGTGCCAGCAGTGAGGAGGGGCGCGAGCAGTACTTC. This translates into CASSEEGREQYF.

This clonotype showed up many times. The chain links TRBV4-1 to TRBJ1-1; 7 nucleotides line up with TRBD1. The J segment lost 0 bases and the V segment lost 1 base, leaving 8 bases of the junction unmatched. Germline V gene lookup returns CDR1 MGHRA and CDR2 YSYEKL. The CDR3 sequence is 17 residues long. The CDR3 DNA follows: TGCGCCAGCAGCCAAGTCCCGGGACAGAGAATGAACACTGAAGCTTTCTTT. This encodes CASSQVPGQRMNTEAFF.

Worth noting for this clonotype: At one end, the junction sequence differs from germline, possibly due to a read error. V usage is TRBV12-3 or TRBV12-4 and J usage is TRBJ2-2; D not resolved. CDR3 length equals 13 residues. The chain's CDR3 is CAGSTPARVGLFF. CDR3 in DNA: TGTGCCGGCAGCACCCCTGCTAGAGTGGGGCTGTTTTTT.

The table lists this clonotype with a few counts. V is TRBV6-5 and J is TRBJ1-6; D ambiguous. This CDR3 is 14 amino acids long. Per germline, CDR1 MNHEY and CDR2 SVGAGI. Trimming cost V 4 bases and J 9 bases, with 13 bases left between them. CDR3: CASSLDRPGSPLHF. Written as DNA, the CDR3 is TGTGCCAGCAGTTTAGACCGCCCCGGTTCACCCCTCCACTTT.

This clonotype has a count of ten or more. CDR3 sequence reads: CASSLGFGGRSEQYF. The CDR3 nucleotides are TGTGCCAGCAGCTTAGGGTTTGGTGGGAGGTCCGAGCAGTACTTC. The gene calls are TRBV11-2 and TRBJ2-7; D is perhaps TRBD2 (6 bases). Trimming left V 1 base short and J 6 bases short, with 16 bases between. This CDR3 has 15 amino acids. Germline values: CDR1 SGHAT, CDR2 FQNNGV.

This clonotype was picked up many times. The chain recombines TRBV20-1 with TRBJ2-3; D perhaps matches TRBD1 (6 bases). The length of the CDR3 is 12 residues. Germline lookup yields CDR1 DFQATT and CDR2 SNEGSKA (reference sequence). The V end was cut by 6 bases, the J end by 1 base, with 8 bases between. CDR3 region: CSARGRTDTQYF. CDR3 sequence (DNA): TGCAGTGCCAGGGGCCGCACAGATACGCAGTATTTT.

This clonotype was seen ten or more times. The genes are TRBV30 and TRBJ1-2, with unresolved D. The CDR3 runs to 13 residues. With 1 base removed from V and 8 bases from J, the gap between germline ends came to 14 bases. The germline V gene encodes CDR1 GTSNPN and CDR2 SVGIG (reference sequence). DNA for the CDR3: TGTGCCTGGAGTGAACTGAGGACGGGCGGCTACACCTTC. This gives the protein CAWSELRTGGYTF.

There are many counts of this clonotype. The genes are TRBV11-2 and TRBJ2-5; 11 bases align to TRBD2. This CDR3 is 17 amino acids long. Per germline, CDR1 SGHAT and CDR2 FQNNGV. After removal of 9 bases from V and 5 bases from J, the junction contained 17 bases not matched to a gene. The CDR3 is CASNVGSGRARGETQYF. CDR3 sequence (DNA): TGTGCCAGTAACGTGGGTAGCGGGAGGGCCCGGGGTGAGACCCAGTACTTC.

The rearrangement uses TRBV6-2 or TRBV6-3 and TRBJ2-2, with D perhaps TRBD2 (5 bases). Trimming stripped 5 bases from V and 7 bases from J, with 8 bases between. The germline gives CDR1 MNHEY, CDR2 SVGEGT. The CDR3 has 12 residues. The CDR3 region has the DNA TGTGCCAGCAGTGTTAGCGTCGGGGAGCTGTTTTTT. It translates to CASSVSVGELFF.

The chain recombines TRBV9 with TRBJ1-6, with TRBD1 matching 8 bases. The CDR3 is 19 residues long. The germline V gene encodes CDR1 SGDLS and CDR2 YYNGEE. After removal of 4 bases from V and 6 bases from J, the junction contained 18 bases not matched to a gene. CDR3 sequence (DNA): TGTGCCAGCAGCTTACCCCTGACAGGGGACGACTACATTAATTCACCCCTCCACTTT. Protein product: CASSLPLTGDDYINSPLHF.

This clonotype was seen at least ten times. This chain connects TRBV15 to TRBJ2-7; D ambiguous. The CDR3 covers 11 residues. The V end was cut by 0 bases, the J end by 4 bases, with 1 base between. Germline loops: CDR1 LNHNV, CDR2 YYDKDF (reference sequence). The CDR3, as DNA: TGTGCCACCAGCAGAGAGTACGAGCAGTACTTC. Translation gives CATSREYEQYF.

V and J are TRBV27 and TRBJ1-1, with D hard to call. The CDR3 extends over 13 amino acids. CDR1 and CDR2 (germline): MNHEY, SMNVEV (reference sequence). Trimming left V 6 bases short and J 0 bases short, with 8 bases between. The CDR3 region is CASSKTLNTEAFF. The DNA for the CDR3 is TGTGCCAGCAGCAAAACGTTGAACACTGAAGCTTTCTTT.

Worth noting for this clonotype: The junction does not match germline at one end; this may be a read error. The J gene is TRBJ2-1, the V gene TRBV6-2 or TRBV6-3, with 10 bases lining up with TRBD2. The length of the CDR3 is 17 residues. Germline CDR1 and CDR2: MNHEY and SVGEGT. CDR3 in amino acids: CAGSPPIAGGGYNEQFF. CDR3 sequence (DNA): TGTGCCGGCAGTCCCCCGATAGCGGGAGGAGGCTACAATGAGCAGTTCTTC.

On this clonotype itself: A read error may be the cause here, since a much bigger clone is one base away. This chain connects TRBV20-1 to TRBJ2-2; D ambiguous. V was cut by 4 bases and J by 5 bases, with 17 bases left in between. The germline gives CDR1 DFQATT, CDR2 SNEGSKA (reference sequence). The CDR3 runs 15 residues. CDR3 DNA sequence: TGCAGTGCTATCCTCGGGTCTAGGGTTACCGGGGAGCTGTTTTTT. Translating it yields CSAILGSRVTGELFF.

The CDR3 region is CASGGGGQPQHF. For the CDR3, the DNA is TGCGCCAGCGGCGGGGGCGGTCAGCCCCAGCATTTT. J is TRBJ1-5 and V is TRBV5-1; D might be TRBD1 (6 bases). Germline CDR1 and CDR2: SGHRS and YFSETQ. Trimming took 7 bases from V and 6 from J, leaving 11 bases between them. The CDR3 covers 12 residues.

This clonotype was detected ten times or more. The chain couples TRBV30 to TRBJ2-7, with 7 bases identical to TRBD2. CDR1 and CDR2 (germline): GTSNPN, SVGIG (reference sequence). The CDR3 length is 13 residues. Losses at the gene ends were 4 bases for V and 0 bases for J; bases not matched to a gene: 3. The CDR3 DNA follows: TGTGCCTGGACCCGCGGGAGCTCCTACGAGCAGTACTTC. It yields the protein CAWTRGSSYEQYF.